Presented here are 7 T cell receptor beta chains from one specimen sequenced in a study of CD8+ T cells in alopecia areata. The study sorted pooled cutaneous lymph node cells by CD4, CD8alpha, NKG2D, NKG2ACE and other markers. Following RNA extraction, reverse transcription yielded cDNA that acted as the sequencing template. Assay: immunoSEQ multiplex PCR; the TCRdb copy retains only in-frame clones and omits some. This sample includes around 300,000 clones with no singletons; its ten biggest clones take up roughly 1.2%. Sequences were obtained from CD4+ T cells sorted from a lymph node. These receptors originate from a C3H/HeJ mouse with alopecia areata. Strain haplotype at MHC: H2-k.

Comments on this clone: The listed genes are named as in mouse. The sequenced part of the CDR3 DNA is TGTGCCAGCGGTGATGCTCCTGGGGCAAACCAAGAC. Protein sequence: CASGDAPGANQD. The full CDR3 reads CASGDAPGANQDTQYF. The V call is TRBV13-2, the J call TRBJ2-5; weak D call: TRBD2 (6 bases). The DNA ends 4 residues before the CDR3 does, and the rest of the CDR3 is filled in from the germline J gene. The CDR3 length is 16 residues. The germline V gene encodes CDR1 NNHNN and CDR2 SYGAGS (reference sequence). Trimming removed 0 bases from V and 0 bases from J, with 11 bases in between.

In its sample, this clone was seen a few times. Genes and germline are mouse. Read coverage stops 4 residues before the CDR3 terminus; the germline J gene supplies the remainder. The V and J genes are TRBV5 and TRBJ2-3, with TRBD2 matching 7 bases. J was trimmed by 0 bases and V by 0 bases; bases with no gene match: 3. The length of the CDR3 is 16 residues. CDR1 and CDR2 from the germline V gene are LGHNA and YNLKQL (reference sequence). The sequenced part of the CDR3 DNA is TGTGCCAGCAGCCAAGATGGGACTGTTAGTGCAGAA. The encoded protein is CASSQDGTVSAE. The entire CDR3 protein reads CASSQDGTVSAETLYF.

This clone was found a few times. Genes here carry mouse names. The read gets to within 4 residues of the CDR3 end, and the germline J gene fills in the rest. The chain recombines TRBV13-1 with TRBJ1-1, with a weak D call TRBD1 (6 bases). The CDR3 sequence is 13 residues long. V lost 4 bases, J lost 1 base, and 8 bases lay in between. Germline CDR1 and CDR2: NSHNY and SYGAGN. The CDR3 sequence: CASSLTGNTEVFF. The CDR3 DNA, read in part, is TGTGCCAGCAGTCTGACAGGAAACACA.

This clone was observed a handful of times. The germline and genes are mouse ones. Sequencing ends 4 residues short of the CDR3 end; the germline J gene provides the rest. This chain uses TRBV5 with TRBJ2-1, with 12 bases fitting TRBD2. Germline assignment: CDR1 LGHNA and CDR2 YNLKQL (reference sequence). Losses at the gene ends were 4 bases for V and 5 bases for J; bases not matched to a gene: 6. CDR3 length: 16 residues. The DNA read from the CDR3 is TGTGCCAGCAGCCTCCGACTGGGGGGGCGGAATGCT. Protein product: CASSLRLGGRNA. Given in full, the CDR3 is CASSLRLGGRNAEQFF.

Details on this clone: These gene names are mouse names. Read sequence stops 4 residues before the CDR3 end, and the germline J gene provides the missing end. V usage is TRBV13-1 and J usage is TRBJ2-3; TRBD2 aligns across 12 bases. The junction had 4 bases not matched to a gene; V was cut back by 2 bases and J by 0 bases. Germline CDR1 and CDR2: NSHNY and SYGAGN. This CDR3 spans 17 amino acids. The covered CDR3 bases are TGTGCCAGCAGTGAGACTGGGGGGGCCTTTAGTGCAGAA. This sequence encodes CASSETGGAFSAE. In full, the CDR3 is CASSETGGAFSAETLYF.

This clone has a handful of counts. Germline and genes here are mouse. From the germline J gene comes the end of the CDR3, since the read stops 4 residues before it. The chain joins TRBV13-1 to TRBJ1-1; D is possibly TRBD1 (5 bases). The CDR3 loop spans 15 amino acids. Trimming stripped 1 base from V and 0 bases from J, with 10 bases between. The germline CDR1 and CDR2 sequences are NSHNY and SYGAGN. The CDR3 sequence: CASSDRAGSNTEVFF. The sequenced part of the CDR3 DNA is TGTGCCAGCAGTGATCGGGCAGGGTCAAACACA.

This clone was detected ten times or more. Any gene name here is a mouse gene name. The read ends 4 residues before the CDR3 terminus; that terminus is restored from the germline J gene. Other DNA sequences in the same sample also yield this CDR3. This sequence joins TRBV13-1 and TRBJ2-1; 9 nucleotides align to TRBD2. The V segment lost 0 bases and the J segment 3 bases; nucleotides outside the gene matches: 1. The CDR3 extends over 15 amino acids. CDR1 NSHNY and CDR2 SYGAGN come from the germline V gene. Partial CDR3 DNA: TGTGCCAGCAGTGATGCTGGGGGGGTCTATGCT. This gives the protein CASSDAGGVYA. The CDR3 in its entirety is CASSDAGGVYAEQFF.